The source of this T cell receptor (beta chain) is a study of blood T cell repertoires in COVID-19. Sequencing was performed with immunoSEQ multiplex PCR; in TCRdb, only in-frame clones are kept and a portion is missing. The sample lists 150,000 to 200,000 clones; roughly four fifths were seen once. This CDR3 has 17 amino acids. The J segment lost 5 bases and the V segment lost 0 bases, leaving 10 bases of the junction unmatched. CDR1 and CDR2 from the germline V gene are SGHRS and YFSETQ. Cohort assignment relied on participant-reported clinical history. The genes are TRBV5-1 and TRBJ2-1, with 8 bases fitting TRBD1. Sample: PBMCs or T cells enriched from blood (not recorded which). This clonotype originated in a man aged 35 to 55 who had recovered from COVID-19. The CDR3 region is CASSLATGALGNNEQFF. The CDR3 DNA sequence: TGCGCCAGCAGCTTGGCGACAGGGGCGTTGGGGAACAATGAGCAGTTCTTC.